These 3 T cell receptor beta chains came from one sample sequenced in a study of T-cell reconstitution after alpha-beta-depleted transplantation in children. Preparation of the TCRbeta library used unique molecular identifiers. TCRdb redid the calling of the PCR reads with MiXCR, one entry per CDR3 protein. Here the sample spans approximately 200,000 distinct CDR3 sequences, roughly 14% being singletons. The sequencing used PBMCs from the stem cell graft donor, collected from the stem cell graft. The receptor source for this set is a human donor who donated a stem cell graft to a child with acute lymphoblastic leukemia.

The V call is TRBV11-2, the J call TRBJ2-7, with D uncertain. The CDR3 extends over 14 amino acids. The V end lost 1 base, the J end lost 9 bases, and 16 bases lay between the germline ends. CDR1 SGHAT and CDR2 FQNNGV come from the germline V gene. For the CDR3, the DNA is TGTGCCAGCAGCTTAGCCGGGCGCCGGGCTGGGCAGTACTTC. Translated: CASSLAGRRAGQYF.

V and J are TRBV12-3 or TRBV12-4 and TRBJ2-3; 13 positions match TRBD2. V trimming: 6 bases; J trimming: 6 bases; junction bases outside the gene matches: 9. This CDR3 is 16 amino acids long. CDR3 amino acids: CASRPGLAGVRDTQYF. Here the CDR3 DNA reads TGTGCCAGCAGACCCGGACTAGCGGGAGTTCGCGATACGCAGTATTTT.

The chain joins TRBV12-3 or TRBV12-4 to TRBJ2-5; TRBD2 agrees at 7 bases. V shed 7 bases and J 5 bases; nucleotides not matched to a gene: 16. The CDR3 extends over 16 amino acids. CDR3 bases: TGTGCCAGCACCCAAAGCTCAGCCAGCGGGGTGGAGACCCAGTACTTC. Its translation is CASTQSSASGVETQYF.